This T cell receptor (beta chain) is drawn from a study of T cell repertoires in cytomegalovirus infection. The wider study: In the study, CMV epitopes included recently identified HLA-C-restricted and well-studied HLA-B-restricted ones. It was the public TCR beta signatures that indicated both CMV infection and matching HLA type. Points from the study as a whole: What dominated the ex vivo response were HLA-C-restricted CMV-specific TCR beta clonotypes. Identification of carriers of CMV plus the relevant HLA was performed using cumulative public TCR beta family frequency.

MiXCR, applied by TCRdb to the reads, yields one record per CDR3 protein. The profile shows 450,000 to 600,000 distinct CDR3 sequences, 30% to 40% of them singletons. The germline V gene encodes CDR1 MNHEY and CDR2 SVGEGT. Between the trimmed V and J ends, which lost 8 bases and 1 base, there was a span of 14 bases. The CDR3 spans 15 residues. This clonotype was seen a handful of times. Its antigen is not identified. The sequencing here drew on cultured PBMCs, taken from culture after CMV antigen stimulation. The V and J genes are TRBV6-2 or TRBV6-3 and TRBJ2-2; a weak D match, TRBD1 (5 bases). This receptor was obtained from a human donor in good health (CMV status not recorded). Some clones in this sample may be carry-over from other donors' samples. CDR3 loop: CASRWGSLNTGELFF. CDR3 sequence (DNA): TGTGCCAGCCGCTGGGGCTCACTGAACACCGGGGAGCTGTTTTTT.